The 13 T cell receptor beta chains below come from one sample, sequenced in a study of T-cell reconstitution after alpha-beta-depleted transplantation in children. TCRbeta library construction was performed incorporating unique molecular identifiers. TCRdb re-called the PCR reads with MiXCR, one entry per CDR3 protein. In the table there are some 840,000 distinct CDR3 sequences, 15% to 20% of which are singletons. Sequencing was performed on PBMCs, mostly from graft donor cells, taken 360 days after TCRalphabeta/CD19-depleted stem cell transplant. The receptors derive from a male patient younger than 18 who had a stem cell transplant for acute lymphoblastic leukemia, so the T cells may come from the graft donor.

V is TRBV5-1 and J is TRBJ2-7, with D unclear. The V end was cut by 0 bases, the J end by 1 base, with 14 bases between. Looked up from germline, CDR1 is SGHRS and CDR2 is YFSETQ. CDR3 length: 16 amino acids. CDR3 nucleotide sequence: TGCGCCAGCAGCTTGGGGCTCCCGGGTGGGTCCTACGAGCAGTACTTC. Residues: CASSLGLPGGSYEQYF.

The chain recombines TRBV5-1 with TRBJ2-7; D unclear. The germline V and J ends were trimmed by 0 bases and 3 bases, with 19 bases remaining between them. Per the germline V gene, CDR1 is SGHRS and CDR2 is YFSETQ. The CDR3 sequence is 17 residues long. CDR3 coding DNA: TGCGCCAGCAGCTTGGCCTGGCAGGTGCCGCGCCGCTACGAGCAGTACTTC. Translating it yields CASSLAWQVPRRYEQYF.

This clonotype showed up just once. This chain joins TRBV12-3 or TRBV12-4 and TRBJ2-3, with D hard to call. CDR3 length: 12 residues. V was shortened by 5 bases and J by 10 bases, with 13 bases between the two germline ends. The CDR3 nucleotides are TGTGCCAGCAGTAGAGGCCTAGTTGCGCAGTATTTT. This encodes CASSRGLVAQYF.

The V and J genes are TRBV5-1 and TRBJ2-7; TRBD1 is a possible D gene (5 bases). This CDR3 has 13 amino acids. In germline, CDR1 is SGHRS, CDR2 YFSETQ. The germline V and J ends were trimmed by 4 bases and 9 bases, with 17 bases remaining between them. The CDR3 DNA is TGCGCCAGCAGCCCCGCGGACAAGTTGGGGCAGTACTTC. Translating it yields CASSPADKLGQYF.

The genes are TRBV3-1 and TRBJ2-5; unclear D gene. The V gene lost 5 bases and the J gene lost 3 bases, with 28 bases spanning the gap. This CDR3 spans 19 amino acids. Germline-derived CDR1 and CDR2 are LGHDT and YNNKEL (reference sequence). The CDR3 loop is CASSSQLGKERREKETQYF. Written as DNA, the CDR3 is TGTGCCAGCAGCTCACAACTTGGCAAGGAACGCCGTGAGAAAGAGACCCAGTACTTC.

This clonotype was counted between two and nine times. The chain joins TRBV12-3 or TRBV12-4 to TRBJ1-2, with 9 positions matching TRBD1. This CDR3 has 15 amino acids. Germline trimming cut 5 bases from V and 5 bases from J; bases unmatched to any gene: 9. CDR3 amino acids: CASSLQGAVSYGYTF. The CDR3 bases are TGTGCCAGCAGTCTACAGGGGGCCGTCTCTTATGGCTACACCTTC.

V and J are TRBV25-1 and TRBJ2-6; no firm D call. The CDR3 is made up of 15 amino acids. V lost 1 base and J lost 3, with 7 bases in between. Germline assignment: CDR1 MGHDK and CDR2 SYGVNS. This CDR3 is CASSESSHGANVLTF. The CDR3 nucleotides are TGTGCCAGCAGTGAATCCAGCCATGGGGCCAACGTCCTGACTTTC.

The chain uses TRBV9 and TRBJ2-3, with a possible D match to TRBD1 (6 bases). Germline CDR1 reads SGDLS; CDR2 reads YYNGEE. The V end was cut by 0 bases, the J end by 5 bases, with 19 bases between. The CDR3 is made up of 17 amino acids. DNA for the CDR3: TGTGCCAGCAGCGTAGAACCCTGGACAGTCGTGTTAGATACGCAGTATTTT. This translates into CASSVEPWTVVLDTQYF.

The J gene is TRBJ2-7, the V gene TRBV20-1, with D uncertain. CDR3 length equals 13 residues. Germline V gene sequence: CDR1 DFQATT, CDR2 SNEGSKA (reference sequence). V lost 5 bases and J lost 9, with 20 bases in between. The CDR3 spells CSAPARATDGQYF. The DNA for the CDR3 is TGCAGTGCTCCCGCACGGGCAACCGACGGGCAGTACTTC.

The chain carries TRBV9 and TRBJ2-5; 7 nucleotides match TRBD2. The CDR3 is made up of 14 amino acids. Unmatched junction bases numbered 2, after V lost 2 bases and J lost 1 base. Germline V gene lookup returns CDR1 SGDLS and CDR2 YYNGEE. CDR3 DNA sequence: TGTGCCAGCAGCGTCGGGGAGGGCCAAGAGACCCAGTACTTC. This translates into CASSVGEGQETQYF.

This clonotype was observed a few times. The chain carries TRBV20-1 and TRBJ2-7; tentative D call: TRBD1 (6 bases). The CDR3 extends over 18 amino acids. Germline V gene lookup returns CDR1 DFQATT and CDR2 SNEGSKA (reference sequence). Trimming took 1 base from V and 3 from J, leaving 25 bases between them. CDR3 loop: CSARGQGIQGQFFYEQYF. The CDR3 DNA sequence: TGCAGTGCTAGAGGGCAAGGGATACAGGGTCAATTCTTCTACGAGCAGTACTTC.

This clonotype appeared a few times. V usage is TRBV7-9 and J usage is TRBJ1-2, with 7 positions matching TRBD1. After removal of 4 bases from V and 6 bases from J, the junction contained 8 bases not matched to a gene. Looked up from germline, CDR1 is SEHNR and CDR2 is FQNEAQ (reference sequence). The CDR3 loop spans 14 amino acids. The CDR3 nucleotides are TGTGCCAGCAGCTCGGGACAGCGACCCGATGGCTACACCTTC. The encoded protein is CASSSGQRPDGYTF.

The chain links TRBV5-1 to TRBJ2-2, with 9 bases aligning to TRBD1. The CDR3 is made up of 16 amino acids. CDR1 and CDR2 (germline): SGHRS, YFSETQ. The trim removed 0 bases at V and 8 bases at J, leaving 8 bases unmatched. Here the CDR3 DNA reads TGCGCCAGCAGCTTGGCGCCGGGACAGGGCTTGGGGGAGCTGTTTTTT. Protein sequence: CASSLAPGQGLGELFF.